The rows below give T cell receptor beta chains drawn from one sample of a study of patients and donors after allogeneic stem cell transplantation. MiXCR, applied by TCRdb to the RT-PCR reads, yields one record per CDR3 protein. Among about 960,000 distinct CDR3 sequences, 18% were seen once, and the ten largest hold 6%. Sequencing was performed on blood, either unsorted or a sorted T cell fraction (not recorded which). The receptors stem from a human donor who was either an allogeneic HSCT recipient or a stem cell or donor lymphocyte infusion donor (not recorded which). It is not recorded whose cells these are; they may come from a transplant donor. Each CDR3 is given with its conserved first and last residue. A D gene is named only where the DNA matches it firmly. Clone size is not always given. Where it is, it says once, few, many or a class for expanded clones.

j_call clone_size v_call d_call cdr3_aa cdr3_nt
TRBJ2-1 few TRBV5-6 . CASTTRWGLYNEQFF TGTGCCAGCACCACAAGATGGGGGCTTTACAATGAGCAGTTCTTC
TRBJ2-5 many TRBV12-3/TRBV12-4 . CASRPLRVGYQETQYF TGTGCCAGCAGACCTCTGAGGGTAGGATACCAAGAGACCCAGTACTTC
TRBJ2-5 few TRBV25-1 . CASSRPQQTQYF TGTGCCAGCAGTCGCCCACAACAGACCCAGTACTTC
TRBJ2-1 few TRBV6-5 . CASSYSGLNNEQFF TGTGCCAGCAGTTACTCGGGGCTAAACAATGAGCAGTTCTTC
TRBJ1-4 few TRBV9 . CASSPGWGLNEKLFF TGTGCCAGCAGCCCGGGGTGGGGGCTTAATGAAAAACTGTTTTTT
TRBJ2-1 . TRBV9 TRBD2 CASSVSGGHNEQFF TGTGCCAGCAGCGTAAGCGGGGGGCACAATGAGCAGTTCTTC
TRBJ2-3 . TRBV2 TRBD2 CASRVLAVDTQYF TGTGCCAGCAGGGTTCTAGCGGTAGATACGCAGTATTTT
TRBJ1-1 . TRBV20-1 TRBD1 CSATARTGAGANTEAFF TGCAGTGCTACCGCCAGGACAGGGGCTGGGGCGAACACTGAAGCTTTCTTT
TRBJ2-5 few TRBV9 . CASSVGEEGARRARETQYF TGTGCCAGCAGCGTAGGTGAGGAGGGGGCCCGTAGGGCTAGAGAGACCCAGTACTTC
TRBJ2-5 few TRBV13 . CASSPVHGWETQYF TGTGCCAGCAGCCCCGTGCACGGGTGGGAGACCCAGTACTTC
TRBJ2-2 few TRBV7-8 TRBD2 CASSLAGGGLNTGELFF TGTGCCAGCAGCTTAGCCGGGGGGGGACTGAACACCGGGGAGCTGTTTTTT
TRBJ1-1 . TRBV4-1 . CASSHSGAGTEAFF TGCGCCAGCAGCCATTCTGGGGCGGGCACTGAAGCTTTCTTT
TRBJ1-3 few TRBV6-1 . CASTRSKHRGNTIYF TGTGCCAGCACCCGATCGAAACATCGTGGAAACACCATATATTTT
TRBJ2-3 . TRBV25-1 TRBD2 CASSVTSGRVLGADTQYF TGTGCCAGCAGTGTGACTAGCGGGAGGGTCTTGGGGGCAGATACGCAGTATTTT
TRBJ1-2 many TRBV10-3 . CAISESNGYTF TGTGCCATCAGTGAATCGAACGGCTACACCTTC
TRBJ2-7 . TRBV6-5 . CASSYSERGYSYEQYF TGTGCCAGCAGTTACTCAGAGAGGGGCTACTCCTACGAGCAGTACTTC
TRBJ2-1 few TRBV7-9 TRBD1 CASSPRGQATKYNEQFF TGTGCCAGCAGCCCAAGGGGGCAGGCCACCAAGTACAATGAGCAGTTCTTC
TRBJ1-2 . TRBV5-1 . CASSLRLRRKNYGYTF TGCGCCAGCAGCCTCAGGCTCCGACGGAAGAACTATGGCTACACCTTC
TRBJ1-2 few TRBV7-2 . CASSLSPGRSNYGYTF TGTGCCAGCAGCTTATCCCCTGGACGGTCTAACTATGGCTACACCTTC
TRBJ2-4 . TRBV12-3/TRBV12-4 TRBD2 CASRSGAGGRRSQNIQYF TGTGCCAGCAGGTCGGGGGCGGGGGGCCGCCGGAGCCAAAACATTCAGTACTTC
TRBJ2-1 . TRBV11-2 TRBD2 CASSFGLAGGKYNEQFF TGTGCCAGCAGCTTCGGACTAGCGGGGGGGAAGTACAATGAGCAGTTCTTC
TRBJ1-3 . TRBV24-1 . CATSDPTGTGNTIYF TGTGCCACCAGTGACCCTACAGGGACTGGAAACACCATATATTTT
TRBJ2-3 few TRBV9 TRBD2 CASSVTSGSADTQYF TGTGCCAGCAGCGTGACTAGCGGGAGTGCAGATACGCAGTATTTT
TRBJ2-7 once TRBV3-1 . CASSQESRQQYF TGTGCCAGCAGCCAAGAGTCCAGGCAGCAGTACTTC
TRBJ2-1 few TRBV7-6 . CASSLENPGQRNEQFF TGTGCCAGCAGCTTAGAGAACCCAGGACAAAGGAATGAGCAGTTCTTC
TRBJ1-2 . TRBV5-4 . CASSTQGSNYGYTF TGTGCCAGCAGTACGCAGGGGAGTAACTATGGCTACACCTTC
TRBJ2-1 many TRBV24-1 TRBD2 CATSDSSGNSYNEQFF TGTGCCACCAGTGATTCTAGCGGGAACTCCTACAATGAGCAGTTCTTC
TRBJ2-2 once TRBV30 . CAWNLRGTGELFF TGTGCCTGGAACCTGCGAGGCACCGGGGAGCTGTTTTTT
TRBJ1-1 . TRBV4-1 TRBD1 CASSQYRTGLENTEAFF TGCGCCAGCAGCCAATACAGGACAGGGCTGGAGAACACTGAAGCTTTCTTT
TRBJ1-2 few TRBV6-5 . CASSYDAGSYGYTF TGTGCCAGCAGTTACGACGCGGGCTCCTATGGCTACACCTTC
TRBJ2-2 few TRBV27 TRBD2 CASSLVSGSRTGELFF TGTGCCAGCAGTTTGGTTAGCGGGAGTAGGACCGGGGAGCTGTTTTTT
TRBJ2-2 few TRBV12-3/TRBV12-4 TRBD1 CASSLSGQGNTGELFF TGTGCCAGCAGTTTATCGGGACAGGGTAACACCGGGGAGCTGTTTTTT
TRBJ2-2 few TRBV7-9 TRBD1 CASRPTNQGDGELFF TGTGCCAGCAGGCCTACAAACCAGGGGGACGGGGAGCTGTTTTTT
TRBJ2-1 few TRBV20-1 . CSARFGYYNEQFF TGCAGTGCTAGATTCGGCTATTACAATGAGCAGTTCTTC
TRBJ2-5 few TRBV10-3 TRBD2 CAISVAAGQETQYF TGTGCCATCAGTGTGGCAGCGGGGCAAGAGACCCAGTACTTC
TRBJ1-6 . TRBV7-2 . CASSSFNSYNSPLHF TGTGCCAGCAGCTCTTTCAACTCCTATAATTCACCCCTCCACTTT
TRBJ2-3 . TRBV20-1 . CSAPGLGTDTQYF TGCAGTGCTCCGGGACTCGGCACAGATACGCAGTATTTT
TRBJ2-7 . TRBV10-3 . CAISELPVAGEQYF TGTGCCATCAGTGAGTTACCGGTCGCGGGGGAGCAGTACTTC
TRBJ2-2 few TRBV7-9 TRBD2 CASSHASGRNTGELFF TGTGCCAGCAGCCATGCTAGCGGGAGGAACACCGGGGAGCTGTTTTTT
TRBJ2-7 . TRBV4-1 . CASSRVTRDPYEQYF TGCGCCAGCAGCCGGGTAACCAGGGATCCCTACGAGCAGTACTTC
TRBJ2-6 . TRBV9 . CASTAVPGANVLTF TGTGCCAGCACGGCGGTCCCTGGGGCCAACGTCCTGACTTTC
TRBJ1-3 few TRBV5-1 TRBD1 CASSFEGARLHTIYF TGCGCCAGCAGCTTTGAGGGGGCGAGGTTACACACCATATATTTT
TRBJ2-5 few TRBV4-2 TRBD2 CASSQVSARGETQYF TGTGCCAGCAGCCAAGTTTCGGCGCGGGGGGAGACCCAGTACTTC
TRBJ2-2 few TRBV12-3/TRBV12-4 TRBD2 CASSLVLAGPGELFF TGTGCCAGCAGTTTAGTCCTAGCGGGCCCCGGGGAGCTGTTTTTT
TRBJ2-1 few TRBV3-1 . CASSQVVEGEQFF TGTGCCAGCAGCCAAGTTGTAGAAGGTGAGCAGTTCTTC
TRBJ1-5 . TRBV6-2/TRBV6-3 . CASSLHRSNQPQHF TGTGCCAGCAGTCTACATAGGAGCAATCAGCCCCAGCATTTT
TRBJ2-6 . TRBV5-1 . CASRQGHSTGANVLTF TGCGCCAGCAGACAGGGACATTCAACTGGGGCCAACGTCCTGACTTTC
TRBJ2-5 many TRBV29-1 . CSALGARETQYF TGCAGCGCCCTGGGGGCACGAGAGACCCAGTACTTC
TRBJ1-6 . TRBV6-1 . CASTSSEPWKTGNSPLHF TGTGCCAGCACCTCCTCAGAACCTTGGAAAACGGGTAATTCACCCCTCCACTTT
TRBJ2-1 few TRBV12-3/TRBV12-4 . CASSPSVRTWNEQFF TGTGCCAGCAGTCCCTCTGTGAGGACCTGGAATGAGCAGTTCTTC
TRBJ1-2 . TRBV4-1 . CASSQAALDMPRGYGYTF TGCGCCAGCAGCCAAGCTGCCCTGGACATGCCAAGGGGCTATGGCTACACCTTC
TRBJ2-7 . TRBV20-1 TRBD1 CSASWDRDIYEQYF TGCAGTGCTAGTTGGGACAGGGATATCTACGAGCAGTACTTC
TRBJ2-7 . TRBV18 . CASSPPGWQSSYEQYF TGTGCCAGCTCACCACCCGGGTGGCAGAGCTCCTACGAGCAGTACTTC
TRBJ2-1 few TRBV5-1 . CASTMGPGEQFF TGCGCCAGCACCATGGGCCCCGGTGAGCAGTTCTTC
TRBJ1-2 . TRBV3-1 . CASSQELGLGYGYTF TGTGCCAGCAGCCAAGAGTTGGGTTTAGGCTATGGCTACACCTTC
TRBJ2-2 few TRBV6-1 . CASSVYRRINTGELFF TGTGCCAGCAGTGTATACAGGAGGATAAACACCGGGGAGCTGTTTTTT
TRBJ2-7 . TRBV5-1 TRBD1 CAISWMPGQGEEQYF TGCGCCATCAGCTGGATGCCGGGACAGGGGGAAGAGCAGTACTTC
TRBJ2-2 few TRBV5-6 . CASSRPGVDTGELFF TGTGCCAGCAGCCGCCCGGGGGTTGACACCGGGGAGCTGTTTTTT
TRBJ1-6 few TRBV20-1 . CSARDQETSSYNSPLHF TGCAGTGCTAGAGATCAGGAGACGAGCTCCTATAATTCACCCCTCCACTTT